One T cell receptor (beta chain) is described in this entry. Its antigen target is currently unknown. Per-base quality was not reported, and no clone a single base away is much larger than it. The source of the sample is a study of cytomegalovirus exposure and HLA in healthy donors (dated by TCRdb to about 2017). Background for the entire study: An earlier analysis of 587 of the donors reported 250 to 350 Gb of sequence data and 117 million unique TCR beta sequences from about 179 million T cells. A later genetic analysis used genome-wide SNP genotypes for about 65% of the roughly 670 donors, treating that subset as a discovery cohort. About five DR-DQ haplotypes were handled as single units for association and clustering because linkage in the cohort was strong. Donor age, sex, ethnicity and CMV serostatus were compiled alongside the repertoire data. An earlier analysis of 587 of the donors applied high-throughput TCR beta sequencing to assess whether each TCR beta V gene segment acted as functional or pseudogenic. In addition to the first cohort of 666 subjects, a separate validation cohort of over 90 different subjects was used. Class I and class II HLA loci were covered by the typing at four-digit resolution. The aim of the study was to test whether cataloging public T cell receptors could identify signatures of past pathogen exposure. The number of typed donors differed by locus: about 629-630 for A, B, C, DRB1 and DQB1; approximately 520 for DQA1; over 600 for DPA1; and roughly 470 for DPB1. Rather than drawing on any new phenotypic data, the later analysis identified candidate immune exposures from TCR beta sequences and the way those sequences occurred across donors. To predict cytomegalovirus infection status, the study brought together high-throughput TCR immunosequencing, statistical association of individual TCRs with disease status, and machine learning. The T cell repertoires of around 670 subjects were profiled by immunosequencing and related to cytomegalovirus serostatus. A later analysis re-analyzed previously published TCR beta repertoires from roughly 600 donors and added high-resolution HLA genotyping to study TCR occurrence patterns. Every discovery cohort repertoire had been produced on one sequencing platform. Around 320 gigabases of sequencing data and tens of millions of unique TCR sequences were included in an early release covering about 700 HLA-typed donors. Among roughly 370 genotyped donors of the cohort, an average of 235,054 unique TCR beta nucleotide sequences were sequenced per donor, roughly a sixth of them non-productive. Among the roughly 410 genotyped donors, about 85% belonged to the genetic ancestry cluster associated with self-reported Caucasian donors.

For CDR1 and CDR2, the germline V gene (reference sequence) lists GTSNPN and SVGIG. V lost 1 base and J lost 5 bases; the stretch between them is 14 bases long. The CDR3 contains 14 residues, cysteine and phenylalanine counted. Kept here is only the CDR3 DNA, which spans 42 bases and is read in frame from base 1. Overall study outcomes, separate from this receptor: At a false discovery rate of 0.05, a later analysis linked roughly 17,000 TCR beta sequences to specific HLA alleles. Across donors, most TCR sequences were observed very rarely, whereas some public TCRs were present in many individuals. HLA typing was unavailable for some donors at each locus, so association tests used only the typed subset. Because counts were too low, about 18 rarely observed V segments, including chromosome 9 orphons, were excluded from the earlier analysis of several hundred of the donors. In a later genetic analysis, fewer N-insertions in productive TCRs were reported among donors in an Asian-associated ancestry cluster than the approximately 710-donor mean. Roughly uniform sequencing depth across donors was assumed in presence/absence analyses, although this assumption may not hold. Some IMGT-functional V segments, including TRBV6-2 and TRBV6-3, could not be distinguished by the 87-base-pair reads and were therefore excluded. A later analysis found that most CMV-associated TCR beta chains appeared HLA-restricted, with HLA associations seemingly driven largely by CMV exposure. A later analysis reported that several top co-occurrence clusters appeared linked to parvovirus B19, influenza, CMV and Epstein-Barr virus. V-gene and J-gene trimming of TCR beta chains was associated with a missense DCLRE1C variant in a later genetic analysis, and the association was replicated in an independent cohort. The cohort was sequenced for TCR beta chains only, and without alpha or paired-chain data the features that could be detected were limited. In a later analysis, TCR association rates were found to vary across HLA loci, with the most associated TCRs seen for DRB1 alleles and the fewest for HLA-C alleles. When HLA alleles, especially DR and DQ, strongly co-occurred, attributing TCR associations to individual alleles was difficult. Compared with equally common non-associated chains, HLA-associated TCR beta chains in a later analysis were more clonally expanded and had lower generation probabilities. An earlier analysis of approximately 590 of the donors showed that most TCR beta V segments appeared in productive rearrangements either about 87% or about 30% of the time, which broadly matched IMGT annotations. Linkage disequilibrium might explain the correlated functional status among segregating V segments, but an unknown experimental factor could not be ruled out. The only immune exposure information available for the cohort was CMV serostatus. In both the original and validation cohorts, the classifier was reported to diagnose cytomegalovirus status with high specificity and sensitivity. The authors suggested that the approach could potentially be generalized to other disease states and immunological phenotypes. In the study, some 180 TCR beta chains were listed as associated with cytomegalovirus. A cluster of highly shared sequence variants was judged likely to represent a technical artifact of the sequencing pipeline. A further reported finding was that TCR beta sequences accurately predicted the HLA-A and HLA-B alleles for most subjects in the first cohort. A few of the identified cytomegalovirus-associated TCR beta chains were confirmed in vitro to be specific for cytomegalovirus antigens.

The cohort was made up of approximately 670 healthy bone marrow donors. All cohort members were sampled while nominally healthy, although unrecorded immune exposures were likely present. The donor tested CMV seronegative, placing the donor among the 300 to 400 seronegative members of the cohort. Every donor gave a peripheral blood sample, and the peripheral blood mononuclear cells from that sample were used for TCR beta sequencing. The Qiagen DNeasy Blood Extraction Kit was used to extract genomic DNA from the blood cell samples. Library preparation used the immunoSEQ multiplex PCR assay. For the multiplex PCR, a mixture combining 60 forward primers for TCR Vbeta segments and 13 reverse primers for TCR Jbeta segments was used. The CDR3 region of rearranged TCR beta genes was amplified from genomic DNA by a multiplex PCR assay. Amplified TCR beta libraries were sequenced as 87-base-pair reads on the Illumina HiSeq System. The authors' analysis ran thus. In a later analysis, tens of millions of unique TCR beta chains were counted across the approximately 670 repertoires, and around 10 million of these chains were shared by at least two donors. Raw reads were error-corrected and collapsed into unique sequences with a nearest-neighbor algorithm that merged closely related sequences to remove PCR and sequencing errors. Alignment of CDR3 sequences to IMGT reference sequences was used to assign V, D and J gene segments. For a sequence to be retained, a match of at least six nucleotides was required to both a V gene segment and a J gene segment. Rearrangements were called productive when the CDR3 lacked stop codons and stayed in frame with V and J; all others were non-productive. CDR3 was defined according to IMGT convention as the region running from the second conserved V-encoded cysteine to the conserved J-encoded phenylalanine. Sequences without an unambiguous match to a single V gene segment were excluded from the earlier analysis of approximately 600 of the donors. An earlier analysis of over 450 of the donors classified V segments as functional when productive rearrangements were above 56.7% and as segregating when the standard deviation between donors was above 5%. A statistical classification framework was developed to diagnose cytomegalovirus status using the catalog of TCR beta chain sequences. In a later analysis, V and J genes were assigned by comparing TCR nucleotide sequences against IMGT/GENE-DB human TR gene sequences. A later analysis assigned CDR3 sequences and most-parsimonious VDJ recombination scenarios with the TCRdist pipeline. In a later analysis, each TCR beta chain was defined by its CDR3 amino acid sequence together with its V-gene family, and reads lacking a unique V-gene family were excluded. As a way to deal with suspected cross-contamination and a sequencing artifact, a later analysis dropped 500 to 700 nucleotide sequences that were highly shared and had low generation probability. In a later analysis, a clonal expansion index was calculated for each public chain from normalized within-repertoire ranks of inferred template counts. A later analysis computed generation probabilities with a VDJ recombination model fitted to out-of-frame rearrangements, and checked the results against IGoR. Hypergeometric tests were used in a later analysis to score TCR-TCR, TCR-HLA and TCR-CMV co-occurrence, with a repertoire-size bias correction applied to the TCR pairs. In a later analysis, false discovery rates were estimated by permuting HLA or CMV assignments 20 times. In a later analysis, co-occurring TCRs were grouped using DBSCAN, and TCRdist sequence similarity was added for clustering within HLA-allele-positive subsets. Repertoires with fewer than 30,000 or more than 120,000 public chains were left out of co-occurrence clustering, as were several repertoires with anomalous nucleotide sharing. Entries here come from immuneACCESS through TCRdb and include only in-frame sequences with V and J called. Some clones fail to appear in such tables; in the studies checked, an unresolved V gene covers under half of the shortfall, and the cause of the remainder is unknown. The DNA gave D and trimming, while V, J and clone size come from that table. For this sample the table gives some 120,000 clones, of which about three quarters were detected only once. The biggest ten clones account for more than 1.5% of the sample.

The TCR sequence derives from a man aged 45-60 years in good health and CMV-seronegative. Recombination linked TRBV30 to TRBJ1-2; the D segment could be TRBD1, given 6 matching bases. Specimen: PBMCs. The nucleotides read TGTGCCTGGAGTGGATTCGGGACACTTTATGGCTACACCTTC. This is translated as CAWSGFGTLYGYTF.